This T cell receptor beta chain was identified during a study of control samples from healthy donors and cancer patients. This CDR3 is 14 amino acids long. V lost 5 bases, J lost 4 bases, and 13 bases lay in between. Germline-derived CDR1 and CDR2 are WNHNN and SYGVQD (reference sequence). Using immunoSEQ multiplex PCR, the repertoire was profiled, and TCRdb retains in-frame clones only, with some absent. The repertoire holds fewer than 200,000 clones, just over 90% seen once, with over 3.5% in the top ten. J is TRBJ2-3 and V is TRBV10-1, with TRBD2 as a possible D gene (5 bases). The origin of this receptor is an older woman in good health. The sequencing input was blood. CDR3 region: CASSPGYGSDTQYF. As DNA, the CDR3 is TGCGCCAGCAGTCCGGGGTACGGATCAGATACGCAGTATTTT.